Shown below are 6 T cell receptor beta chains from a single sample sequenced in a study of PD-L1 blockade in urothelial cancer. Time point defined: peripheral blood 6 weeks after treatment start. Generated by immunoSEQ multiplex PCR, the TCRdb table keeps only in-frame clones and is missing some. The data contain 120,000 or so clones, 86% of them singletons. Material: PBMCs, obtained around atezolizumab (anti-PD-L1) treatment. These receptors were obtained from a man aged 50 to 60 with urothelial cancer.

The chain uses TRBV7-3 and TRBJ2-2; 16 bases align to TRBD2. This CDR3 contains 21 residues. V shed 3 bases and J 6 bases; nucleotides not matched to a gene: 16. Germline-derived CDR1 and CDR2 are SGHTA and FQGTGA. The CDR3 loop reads CASSLGATGTSGRARAGELFF. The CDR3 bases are TGTGCCAGCAGCTTGGGAGCTACCGGGACTAGCGGGAGGGCACGGGCCGGGGAGCTGTTTTTT.

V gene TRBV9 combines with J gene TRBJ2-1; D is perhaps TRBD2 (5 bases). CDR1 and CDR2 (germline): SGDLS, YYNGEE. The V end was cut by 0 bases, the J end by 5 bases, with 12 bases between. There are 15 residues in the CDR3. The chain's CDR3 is CASSVGLASNNEQFF. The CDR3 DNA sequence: TGTGCCAGCAGCGTAGGCCTAGCATCCAACAATGAGCAGTTCTTC.

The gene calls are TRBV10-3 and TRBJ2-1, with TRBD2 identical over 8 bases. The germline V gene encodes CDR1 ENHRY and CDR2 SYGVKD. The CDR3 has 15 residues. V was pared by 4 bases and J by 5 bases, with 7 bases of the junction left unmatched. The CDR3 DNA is TGTGCCATCAGTGTCGAACTAGCGGTGAACAATGAGCAGTTCTTC. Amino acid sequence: CAISVELAVNNEQFF.

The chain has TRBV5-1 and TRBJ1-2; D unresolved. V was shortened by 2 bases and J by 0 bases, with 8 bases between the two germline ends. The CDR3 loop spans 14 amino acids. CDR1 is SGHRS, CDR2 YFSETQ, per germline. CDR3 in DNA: TGCGCCAGCAGCTTACTACTAGCTAACTATGGCTACACCTTC. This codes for CASSLLLANYGYTF.

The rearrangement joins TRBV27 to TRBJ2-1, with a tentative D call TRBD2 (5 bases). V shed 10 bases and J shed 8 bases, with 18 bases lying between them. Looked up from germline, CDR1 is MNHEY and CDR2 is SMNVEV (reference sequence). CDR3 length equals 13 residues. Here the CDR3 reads CAMARSYGDEQFF. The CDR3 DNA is TGTGCCATGGCGCGGTCCTACGGGGATGAGCAGTTCTTC.

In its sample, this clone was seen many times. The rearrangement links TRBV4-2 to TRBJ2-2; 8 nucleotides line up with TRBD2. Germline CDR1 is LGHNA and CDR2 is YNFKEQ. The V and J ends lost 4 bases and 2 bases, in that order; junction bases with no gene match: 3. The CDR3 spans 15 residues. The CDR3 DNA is TGTGCCAGCAGCCTACTAGCGGCTAACACCGGGGAGCTGTTTTTT. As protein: CASSLLAANTGELFF.